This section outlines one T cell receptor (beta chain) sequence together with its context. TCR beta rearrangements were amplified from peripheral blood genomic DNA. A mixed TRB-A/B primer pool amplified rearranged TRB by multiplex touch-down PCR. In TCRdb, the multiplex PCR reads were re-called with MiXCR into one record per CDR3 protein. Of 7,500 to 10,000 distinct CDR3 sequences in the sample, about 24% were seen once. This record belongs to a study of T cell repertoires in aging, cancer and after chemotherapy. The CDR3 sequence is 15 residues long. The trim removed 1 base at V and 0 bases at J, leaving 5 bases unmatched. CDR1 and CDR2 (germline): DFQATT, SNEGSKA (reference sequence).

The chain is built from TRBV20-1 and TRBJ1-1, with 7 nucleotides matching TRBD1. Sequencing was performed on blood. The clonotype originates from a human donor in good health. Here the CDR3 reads CSARALDRLNTEAFF. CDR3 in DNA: TGCAGTGCTAGAGCCCTGGACAGGTTGAACACTGAAGCTTTCTTT.